This TCR beta chain came from a study of Graves' ophthalmopathy and Graves' hyperthyroidism. Study context: Pretreatment peripheral blood was obtained at initial diagnosis.

The germline V and J ends were trimmed by 6 bases and 0 bases, with 11 bases remaining between them. This CDR3 comprises 14 residues. This clonotype has a handful of counts. Stable hyperthyroid donors showed no ophthalmopathy during 18 months follow-up. Researchers took RNA transcripts and amplified TCR beta CDR3 regions from them. RT-PCR with HTBI primers came first, then second-round multiplex PCR. MiXCR was run by TCRdb on the multiplex PCR reads, yielding one entry per CDR3 protein. The data hold about 620,000 distinct CDR3 sequences, with around a fifth observed a single time. The sample taken for sequencing was peripheral blood. The source of this sequence is a woman between 18 and 30 years old with stable Graves' hyperthyroidism. Some clones in this sample may be carry-over from other donors' samples. This chain links TRBV12-3 or TRBV12-4 with TRBJ1-1; D remains ambiguous. The CDR3 region has the DNA TGTGCCAGCAGCCCCGACACCATGAACACTGAAGCTTTCTTT. It encodes CASSPDTMNTEAFF.